This note documents a single T cell receptor (beta chain) sequence. Other DNA sequences from this sample encode an identical CDR3 as well. These data are taken from a study of shared clonotypes between healthy human individuals. Study-level information: Plates per donor: three CD4 naive, three CD4 memory, two CD8 naive, one CD8 memory.

Produced via immunoSEQ multiplex PCR; TCRdb's table is partial and in-frame only. Among under 2.5 million clones listed, about 90% were seen once. This CDR3 region has 15 residues. Germline loops: CDR1 SGHRS, CDR2 YFSETQ. V gave up 0 bases and J gave up 1 base, with 10 bases separating them. Specimen: naive CD4+ T cells from PBMCs. Subset reported: CD45RA+ positively selected. The chain combines TRBV5-1 with TRBJ1-1; no clear D gene. The TCR originated in a man aged 18 to 30 in good health. Some clones in this sample may be carry-over from other donors' samples. The CDR3 DNA follows: TGCGCCAGCAGCTTGGGTGGAGCGGGGAACACTGAAGCTTTCTTT. Its protein product is CASSLGGAGNTEAFF.